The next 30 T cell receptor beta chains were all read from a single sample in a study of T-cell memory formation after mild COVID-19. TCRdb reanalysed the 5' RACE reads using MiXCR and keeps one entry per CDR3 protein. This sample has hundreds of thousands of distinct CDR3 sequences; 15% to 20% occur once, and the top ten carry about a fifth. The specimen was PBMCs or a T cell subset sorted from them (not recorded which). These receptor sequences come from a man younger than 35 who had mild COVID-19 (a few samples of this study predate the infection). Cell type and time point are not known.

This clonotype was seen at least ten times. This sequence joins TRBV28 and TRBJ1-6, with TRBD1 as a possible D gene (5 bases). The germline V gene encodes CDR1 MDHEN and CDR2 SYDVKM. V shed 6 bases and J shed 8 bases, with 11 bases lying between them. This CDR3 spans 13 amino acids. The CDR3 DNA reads TGTGCCAGCAGCCGGGACCGGGATTCACCCCTCCACTTT. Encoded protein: CASSRDRDSPLHF.

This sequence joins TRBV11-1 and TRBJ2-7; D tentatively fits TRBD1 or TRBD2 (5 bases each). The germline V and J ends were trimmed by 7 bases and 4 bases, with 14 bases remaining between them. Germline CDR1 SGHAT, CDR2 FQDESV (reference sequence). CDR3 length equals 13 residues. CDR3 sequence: CASTPPGRYEQYF. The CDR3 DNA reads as TGTGCCAGCACCCCACCGGGGCGTTACGAGCAGTACTTC.

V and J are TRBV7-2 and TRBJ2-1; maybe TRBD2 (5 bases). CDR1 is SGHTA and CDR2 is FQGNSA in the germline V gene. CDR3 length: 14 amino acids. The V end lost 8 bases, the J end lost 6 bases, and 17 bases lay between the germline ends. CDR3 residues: CASSGRTSTNEQFF. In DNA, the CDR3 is TGTGCCAGCTCCGGCCGTACTAGTACCAATGAGCAGTTCTTC.

The CDR3 here is CAISYGRGPDEAFF. The CDR3 DNA sequence: TGTGCCATCAGTTACGGCAGGGGGCCTGATGAAGCTTTCTTT. V is TRBV10-3 and J is TRBJ1-1; 8 nucleotides agree with TRBD1. Trimming removed 5 bases from V and 7 bases from J; junction bases left unmatched: 9. Germline V gives CDR1 ENHRY, CDR2 SYGVKD. The CDR3 has 14 residues.

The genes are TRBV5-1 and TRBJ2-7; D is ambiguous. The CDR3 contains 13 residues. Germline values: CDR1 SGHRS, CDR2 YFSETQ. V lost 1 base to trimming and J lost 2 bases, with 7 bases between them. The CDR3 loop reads CASSLFGAYEQYF. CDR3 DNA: TGCGCCAGCAGCTTGTTCGGAGCCTACGAGCAGTACTTC.

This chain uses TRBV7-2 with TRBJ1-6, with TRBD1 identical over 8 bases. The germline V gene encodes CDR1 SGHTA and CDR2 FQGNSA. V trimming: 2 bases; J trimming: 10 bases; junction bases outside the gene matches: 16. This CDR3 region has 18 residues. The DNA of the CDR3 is TGTGCCAGCAGCTTATACCCTAGGACAGGGAGAAAAGGGTCACCCCTCCACTTT. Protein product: CASSLYPRTGRKGSPLHF.

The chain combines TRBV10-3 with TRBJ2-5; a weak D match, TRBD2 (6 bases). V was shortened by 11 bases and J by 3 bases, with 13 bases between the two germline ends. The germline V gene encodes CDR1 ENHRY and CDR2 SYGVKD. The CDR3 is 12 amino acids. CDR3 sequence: CAASGTEETQYF. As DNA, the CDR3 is TGTGCCGCGTCCGGGACTGAAGAGACCCAGTACTTC.

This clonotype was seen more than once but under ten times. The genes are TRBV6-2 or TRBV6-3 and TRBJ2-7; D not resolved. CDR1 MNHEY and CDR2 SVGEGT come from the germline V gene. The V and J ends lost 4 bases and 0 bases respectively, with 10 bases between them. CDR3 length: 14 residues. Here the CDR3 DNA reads TGTGCCAGCAGTTCCATCCGTGGCTCCTACGAGCAGTACGTC. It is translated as CASSSIRGSYEQYV.

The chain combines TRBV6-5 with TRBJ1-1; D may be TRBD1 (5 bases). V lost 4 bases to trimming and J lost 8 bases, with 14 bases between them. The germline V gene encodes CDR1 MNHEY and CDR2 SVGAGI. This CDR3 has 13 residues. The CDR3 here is CASSFPGTREAFF. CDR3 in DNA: TGTGCCAGCAGTTTCCCCGGGACGCGGGAAGCTTTCTTT.

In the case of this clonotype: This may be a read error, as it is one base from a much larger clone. CDR3 sequence: CASRNGQRTSGYTF. The CDR3 coding sequence is TGTGCCAGCAGGAACGGACAGCGGACTAGTGGCTACACCTTC. J is TRBJ1-2 and V is TRBV7-2, with D tentatively TRBD1 (6 bases). There are 14 residues in the CDR3. V was trimmed by 6 bases and J by 7 bases, leaving 18 bases between them. CDR1 is SGHTA and CDR2 is FQGNSA in the germline V gene.

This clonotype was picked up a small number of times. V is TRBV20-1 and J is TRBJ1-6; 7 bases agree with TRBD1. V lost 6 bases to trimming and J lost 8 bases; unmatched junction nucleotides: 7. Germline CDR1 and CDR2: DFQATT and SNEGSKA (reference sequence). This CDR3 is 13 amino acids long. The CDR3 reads CSATTGAHSPLHF. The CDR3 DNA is TGCAGTGCGACCACAGGGGCCCATTCACCCCTCCACTTT.

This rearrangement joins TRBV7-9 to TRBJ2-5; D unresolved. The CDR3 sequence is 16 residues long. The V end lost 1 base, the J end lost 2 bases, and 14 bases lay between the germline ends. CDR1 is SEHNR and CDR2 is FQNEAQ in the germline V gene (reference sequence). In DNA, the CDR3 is TGTGCCAGCAGCTTAGGAGGTGGTCAGCAGCAAGAGACCCAGTACTTC. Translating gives CASSLGGGQQQETQYF.

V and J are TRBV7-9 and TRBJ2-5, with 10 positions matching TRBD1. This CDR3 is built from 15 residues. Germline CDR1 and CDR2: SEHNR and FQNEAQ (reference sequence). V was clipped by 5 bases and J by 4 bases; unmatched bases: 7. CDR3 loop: CASSPGQGVGETQYF. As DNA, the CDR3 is TGTGCCAGCAGCCCCGGACAGGGGGTCGGAGAGACCCAGTACTTC.

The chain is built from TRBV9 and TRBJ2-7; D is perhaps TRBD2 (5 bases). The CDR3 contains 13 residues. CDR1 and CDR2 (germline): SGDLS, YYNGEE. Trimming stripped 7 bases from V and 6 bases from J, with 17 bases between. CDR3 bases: TGTGCCAGCGGGTACAATACGGGGTCCGAGCAGTACTTC. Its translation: CASGYNTGSEQYF.

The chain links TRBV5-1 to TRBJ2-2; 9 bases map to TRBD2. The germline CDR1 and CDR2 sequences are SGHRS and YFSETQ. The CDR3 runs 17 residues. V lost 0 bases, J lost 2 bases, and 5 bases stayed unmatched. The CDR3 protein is CASSLGLAGINTGELFF. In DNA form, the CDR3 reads TGCGCCAGCAGCTTGGGCCTAGCGGGGATAAACACCGGGGAGCTGTTTTTT.

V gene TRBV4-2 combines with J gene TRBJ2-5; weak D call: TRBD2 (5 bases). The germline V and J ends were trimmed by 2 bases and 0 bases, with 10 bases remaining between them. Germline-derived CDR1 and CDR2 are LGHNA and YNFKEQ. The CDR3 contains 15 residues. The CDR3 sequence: CASSQFPGNQETQYF. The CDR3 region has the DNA TGTGCCAGCAGCCAATTCCCCGGGAACCAAGAGACCCAGTACTTC.

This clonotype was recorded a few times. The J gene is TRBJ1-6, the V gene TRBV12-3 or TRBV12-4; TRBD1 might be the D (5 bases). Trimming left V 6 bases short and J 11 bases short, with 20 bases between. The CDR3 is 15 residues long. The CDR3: CASRFRRGTATPLHF. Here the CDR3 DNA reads TGTGCCAGCAGGTTCAGGCGGGGGACCGCGACACCCCTCCACTTT.

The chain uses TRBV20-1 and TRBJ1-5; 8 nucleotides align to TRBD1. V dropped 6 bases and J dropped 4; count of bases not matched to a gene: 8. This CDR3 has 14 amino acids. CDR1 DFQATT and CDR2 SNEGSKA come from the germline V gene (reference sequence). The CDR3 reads CSASGTGLNQPQHF. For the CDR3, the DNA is TGCAGTGCCTCCGGGACAGGCCTAAATCAGCCCCAGCATTTT.

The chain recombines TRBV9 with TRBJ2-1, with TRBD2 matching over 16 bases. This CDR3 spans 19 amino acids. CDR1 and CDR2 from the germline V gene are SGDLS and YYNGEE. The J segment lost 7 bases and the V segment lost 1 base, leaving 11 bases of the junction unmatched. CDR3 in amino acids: CASSVLGTSGGDKRNEQFF. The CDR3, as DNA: TGTGCCAGCAGCGTACTTGGGACTAGCGGGGGGGATAAGAGGAATGAGCAGTTCTTC.

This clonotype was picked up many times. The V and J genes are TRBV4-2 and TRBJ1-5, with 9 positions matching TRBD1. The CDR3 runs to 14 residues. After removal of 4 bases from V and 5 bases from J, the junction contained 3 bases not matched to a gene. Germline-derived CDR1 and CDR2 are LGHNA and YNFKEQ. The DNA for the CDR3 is TGTGCCAGCAGCCGGGGACAGGGCGATCAGCCCCAGCATTTT. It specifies CASSRGQGDQPQHF.

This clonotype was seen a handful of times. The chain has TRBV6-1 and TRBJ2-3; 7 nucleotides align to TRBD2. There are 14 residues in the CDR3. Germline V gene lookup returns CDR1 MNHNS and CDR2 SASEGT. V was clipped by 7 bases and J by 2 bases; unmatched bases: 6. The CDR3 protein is CASTPGTNTDTQYF. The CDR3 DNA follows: TGTGCCAGCACCCCAGGGACTAACACAGATACGCAGTATTTT.

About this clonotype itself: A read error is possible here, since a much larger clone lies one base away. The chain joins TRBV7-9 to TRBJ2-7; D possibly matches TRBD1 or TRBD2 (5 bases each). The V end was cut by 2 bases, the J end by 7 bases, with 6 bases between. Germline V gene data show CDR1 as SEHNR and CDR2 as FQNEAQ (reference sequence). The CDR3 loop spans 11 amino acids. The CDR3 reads CASSLWGEQYF. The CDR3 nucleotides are TGTGCCAGCAGCTTATGGGGGGAGCAGTACTTC.

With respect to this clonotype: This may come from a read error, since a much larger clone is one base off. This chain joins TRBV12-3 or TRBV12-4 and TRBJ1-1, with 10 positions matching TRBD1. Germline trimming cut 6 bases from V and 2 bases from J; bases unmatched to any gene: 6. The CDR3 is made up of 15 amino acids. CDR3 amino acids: CASSLGDRGNTEAFF. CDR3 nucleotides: TGTGCCAGCAGCTTGGGGGACAGGGGTAACACTGAAGCTTTCTTT.

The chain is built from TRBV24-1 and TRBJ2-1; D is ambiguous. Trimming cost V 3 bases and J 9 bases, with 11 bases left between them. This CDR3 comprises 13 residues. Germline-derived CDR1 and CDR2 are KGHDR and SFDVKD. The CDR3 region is CATSDLGEGEQFF. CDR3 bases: TGTGCCACCAGTGATCTTGGGGAAGGTGAGCAGTTCTTC.

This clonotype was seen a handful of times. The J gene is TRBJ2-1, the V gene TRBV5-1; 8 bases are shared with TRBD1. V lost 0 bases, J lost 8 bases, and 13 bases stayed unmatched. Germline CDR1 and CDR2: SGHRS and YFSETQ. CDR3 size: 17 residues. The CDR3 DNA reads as TGCGCCAGCAGCTTGGGGGTGGTGACAGGGGCCTTGGATGAGCAGTTCTTC. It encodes CASSLGVVTGALDEQFF.

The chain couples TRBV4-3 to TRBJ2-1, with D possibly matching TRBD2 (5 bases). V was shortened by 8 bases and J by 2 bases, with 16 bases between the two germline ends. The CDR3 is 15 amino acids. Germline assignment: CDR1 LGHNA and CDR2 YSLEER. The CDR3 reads CASRAETFTYNEQFF. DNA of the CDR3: TGCGCCAGCCGAGCGGAGACTTTTACCTACAATGAGCAGTTCTTC.

In DNA, the CDR3 is TGCAGTGCTAGAGAGGGCAGTAATCCCTACGAGCAGTACTTC. Amino acid sequence: CSAREGSNPYEQYF. The chain uses TRBV20-1 and TRBJ2-7, with D unclear. Germline V gives CDR1 DFQATT, CDR2 SNEGSKA (reference sequence). The V and J ends lost 0 bases and 2 bases respectively, with 11 bases between them. The CDR3 totals 14 residues.

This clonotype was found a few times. The CDR3, as DNA: TGTGCCATCAGCGAGAAGACAGGGCGATACACCGGGGAGCTGTTTTTT. Protein: CAISEKTGRYTGELFF. The V call is TRBV10-3, the J call TRBJ2-2; 7 nucleotides agree with TRBD1. Germline V gene sequence: CDR1 ENHRY, CDR2 SYGVKD. CDR3 size: 16 residues. V gave up 6 bases and J gave up 3 bases; unmatched junction bases: 10.

The CDR3 protein is CASSQLAGGSSSYNEQFF. Written as DNA, the CDR3 is TGTGCCAGCAGCCAATTAGCGGGGGGGTCGAGCTCCTACAATGAGCAGTTCTTC. The V call is TRBV7-2, the J call TRBJ2-1, with 11 nucleotides matching TRBD2. Germline lookup yields CDR1 SGHTA and CDR2 FQGNSA. V lost 5 bases and J lost 0; bases outside the gene matches: 9. The CDR3 is made up of 18 amino acids.

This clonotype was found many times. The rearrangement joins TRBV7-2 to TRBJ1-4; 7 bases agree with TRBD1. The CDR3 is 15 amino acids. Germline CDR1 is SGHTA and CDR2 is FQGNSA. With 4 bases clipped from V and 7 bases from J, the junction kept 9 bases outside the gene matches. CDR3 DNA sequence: TGTGCCAGCAGCTCATCGACAGGGTGGGCTGAAAAACTGTTTTTT. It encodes CASSSSTGWAEKLFF.